The clone carrying this TCR beta chain showed up just a few times. Its target is not known. This sample is drawn from a study of vaccination and CD4 T cells after COVID-19. Study overall: A vaccine, either BNT162b2 or mRNA-1273, was given to participants in two doses. SARS-CoV-2, HCoV-NL63, HCoV-OC43 and HCoV-229E supplied the overlapping spike peptides used to stimulate cells.

The time point denotes: late sampling 161 to 241 days after vaccination in a few convalescent patients. Treatment specified: approximately 10-day PBMC culture with coronavirus spike peptide pools or control peptides (ViraFEST assay). Culture proceeded for roughly 10 days, and CD4+ T cells were then isolated by negative selection. Cultured CD4+ T-cell DNA underwent Oncomine TCR Beta short-read sequencing. MiXCR, run by TCRdb on the PCR reads, gives a single entry per CDR3 protein. The sample yields around 15,000 distinct CDR3 sequences, just under 55% seen once. The sequencing used CD4+ T cells from blood, cultured in vitro, collected about 7 months after SARS-CoV-2 vaccination. This TCR was sampled from a human donor who had recovered from COVID-19.

The CDR3 DNA reads as TGTGCCAGCAGCTTAGTTCTTGGCCAAGAGACCCAGTACTTC. It yields the protein CASSLVLGQETQYF. This chain connects TRBV7-6 to TRBJ2-5, with no clear D. The V and J ends lost 1 base and 1 base respectively, with 7 bases between them. Germline V gene data show CDR1 as SGHVS and CDR2 as FNYEAQ. The CDR3 is 14 residues long.